Included here is one T cell receptor beta chain sequence, with context. The antigen is unknown. Clones were sequenced by immunoSEQ multiplex PCR, and TCRdb holds only the in-frame ones, with some missing. The repertoire has over 9,000 clones, roughly 80% of them found once; the top ten carry roughly 5.2%. V was trimmed by 6 bases and J by 1 base, leaving 9 bases between them. The CDR3 totals 14 residues. Germline V gene lookup returns CDR1 LNHDA and CDR2 SQIVND (reference sequence). A marrow graft followed busulfan-fludarabine conditioning, with cyclophosphamide on days +3 and +4. The record originates from a study of T cells after posttransplantation cyclophosphamide. Overall study results and limits: Donor CD8+ memory clones often dominated recipient blood repertoires at later times.

The sequence derives from a female patient in her fifties who received an allogeneic stem cell transplant from a related donor, was CMV-positive, and had no GVHD. Some of the T cells might come from the graft donor. V is TRBV19 and J is TRBJ1-4; no firm D call. The sequencing used PBMCs, collected after allogeneic stem cell transplant with posttransplant cyclophosphamide. The CDR3 is CASSFGGTNEKLFF. The CDR3 coding sequence is TGTGCCAGTAGCTTTGGAGGAACTAATGAAAAACTGTTTTTT. Full variable domain (remainder filled in from reference TRBV19 and TRBJ1-4): DGGITQSPKYLFRKEGQNVTLSCEQNLNHDAMYWYRQDPGQGLRLIYYSQIVNDFQKGDIAEGYSVSREKKESFPLTVTSAQKNPTAFYLCASSFGGTNEKLFFGSGTQLSVL.